This T cell receptor beta chain stems from a study of blood T cell repertoires in COVID-19 (dated by TCRdb to between 2020 and 2021). Broadly, across the study: Samples covering the acute and convalescent phases of COVID-19 were provided by collaborators in the United States, Italy and Spain. The prospective study material was composed of cDNA or gDNA derived from T cells, B-cell-depleted T cells, or PBMCs. Subjects who had been exposed to COVID-19, were actively infected with it, or had recovered from it provided the deeply sampled blood TCRbeta repertoires that made up the dataset. The repertoires were released in a freely available public database meant as a resource for research on the immune response to SARS-CoV-2. The samples were drawn from the first 160 participants of the ongoing ImmuneRACE study and from about 1,200 subjects provided by 6 global collaborators. Nearly every sample came with metadata listing a de-identified subject ID, COVID-19 status, age in years and sex. Where available, HLA class I and class II types were taken from metadata supplied by the sample provider and were not determined by assay-based typing. What the authors observed across the whole study: How much clinical and demographic metadata was included differed by source and by participant, and the metadata was provided uncurated.

The CDR1 and CDR2 encoded by the germline V gene are MGHRA and YSYEKL. Relative to germline, V is 4 bases shorter and J is 3 bases shorter, with 12 bases between their ends. Spanning cysteine to phenylalanine, the CDR3 consists of 15 amino acids. The DNA shown is the 45-base CDR3, in frame from base 1. The count of this clone is one. Its antigen has not been determined. Per-base qualities were not stored, and no clone one base away is much larger. The immunoSEQ Assay, a bias-controlled multiplex PCR, was used to amplify TCRbeta CDR3 regions from genomic DNA. The authors processed their data as follows. The number of nucleated cells in each sample was estimated by amplification of reference gene primers within the assay. To quantify the absolute abundance of each unique TCRbeta CDR3 rearrangement, sequence reads were collapsed and filtered. For each sample, productive Simpson clonality was calculated as the square root of Simpson's diversity index over productive rearrangements. This is the immuneACCESS table as TCRdb keeps it, with only in-frame sequences that have V and J called. A part of the clones is gone; compared with another copy, unresolved V genes explain less than half, and the rest is unexplained. The V and J calls and clone size are taken from that table; D and trimming were inferred from the DNA. The sample table holds over 100,000 clones, of which approximately 80% were seen once. The ten largest clonotypes hold 7.9% of the sample.

The collaborating institutions used their own protocols to collect whole blood in K2EDTA tubes. For TCRbeta analysis, collaborators shipped samples in one of three forms: frozen whole blood, isolated PBMCs, or DNA extracted from either of those sample types. The sequenced sample consisted of peripheral blood. This receptor was obtained from a woman at least 80 years old with active or convalescent COVID-19. The V gene is TRBV4-1 and the J gene is TRBJ1-4; tentative D gene TRBD1, with 6 bases matching. At the DNA level, the sequence is TGCGCCAGCAGCCCGTACAGGGCGTCTAATGAAAAACTGTTTTTT. It codes for CASSPYRASNEKLFF.